The 9 T cell receptor beta chains in this list originate from one sample, sequenced in a study of blood T cell repertoires in COVID-19. This table comes from immunoSEQ multiplex PCR, and its TCRdb copy is limited to in-frame clones, with some not included. Here the sample spans a few hundred thousand clones, about 92% being singletons. The specimen was PBMCs or T cells enriched from blood (not recorded which). The receptors stem from a woman younger than 45 who had recovered from COVID-19.

The chain employs TRBV7-2 and TRBJ2-7; a weak D match, TRBD1 (5 bases). This CDR3 is built from 14 residues. Trimming removed 5 bases from V and 0 bases from J, with 11 bases in between. The germline gives CDR1 SGHTA, CDR2 FQGNSA. CDR3 nucleotide sequence: TGTGCCAGCAGCCCGAATCAGGGCTCCTACGAGCAGTACTTC. Translated, it gives CASSPNQGSYEQYF.

The chain carries TRBV18 and TRBJ1-1, with D hard to call. The CDR3 has 14 amino acids. V lost 2 bases and J 1 base, leaving 8 bases between the germline ends. CDR1 KGHSH and CDR2 LQKENI come from the germline V gene. CDR3 sequence: CASSPGTRNTEAFF. CDR3 in DNA: TGTGCCAGCTCACCAGGCACTAGGAACACTGAAGCTTTCTTT.

The chain has TRBV20-1 and TRBJ2-1, with TRBD1 matching 7 bases. Looked up from germline, CDR1 is DFQATT and CDR2 is SNEGSKA (reference sequence). CDR3 length: 14 amino acids. Trimming cost V 3 bases and J 6 bases; bases outside gene matches: 8. The CDR3 DNA reads as TGCAGTGCTAGTTCACCAAACAGGGGCAATGAGCAGTTCTTC. Protein product: CSASSPNRGNEQFF.

V gene TRBV12-3 or TRBV12-4 combines with J gene TRBJ2-1, with D uncertain. Trimming removed 5 bases from V and 7 bases from J, with 9 bases in between. The CDR3 spans 12 residues. As DNA, the CDR3 is TGTGCCAGCAGTCACCTACCGAATGAGCAGTTCTTC. This translates into CASSHLPNEQFF.

The chain links TRBV27 to TRBJ1-1; D remains ambiguous. Germline V gene data show CDR1 as MNHEY and CDR2 as SMNVEV (reference sequence). The CDR3 totals 15 residues. V lost 2 bases, J lost 1 base, and 11 bases lay in between. The CDR3 here is CASSLIPVPNTEAFF. CDR3 bases: TGTGCCAGCAGTTTAATCCCGGTCCCGAACACTGAAGCTTTCTTT.

The chain is built from TRBV9 and TRBJ1-1, with 8 bases identical to TRBD1. CDR1 and CDR2 (germline): SGDLS, YYNGEE. The CDR3 is 15 amino acids. The V and J ends lost 4 bases and 1 base, in that order; junction bases with no gene match: 6. The CDR3, as DNA: TGTGCCAGCAGCCCACGGGGGACAGGGAACACTGAAGCTTTCTTT. Its translation: CASSPRGTGNTEAFF.

V gene TRBV11-2 combines with J gene TRBJ2-5; 8 nucleotides align to TRBD1. Germline loops: CDR1 SGHAT, CDR2 FQNNGV. With V trimmed by 5 bases and J by 5 bases, 10 bases remained unmatched. CDR3 length: 15 residues. CDR3 region: CASSPGTGGPETQYF. The CDR3 bases are TGTGCCAGCAGCCCCGGGACAGGTGGACCGGAGACCCAGTACTTC.

The chain has TRBV7-2 and TRBJ2-5, with TRBD1 matching 7 bases. Germline V lookup: CDR1 SGHTA, CDR2 FQGNSA. Trimming removed 1 base from V and 6 bases from J; junction bases left unmatched: 5. This CDR3 is built from 14 residues. In nucleotides, the CDR3 is TGTGCCAGCAGCTTAGACAGGGGTAGGAAGACCCAGTACTTC. It yields the protein CASSLDRGRKTQYF.

This chain joins TRBV29-1 and TRBJ2-7, with 8 nucleotides matching TRBD1. J was trimmed by 7 bases and V by 4 bases; bases with no gene match: 9. This CDR3 has 13 amino acids. CDR1 and CDR2 from the germline V gene are SQVTM and ANQGSEA. CDR3 bases: TGCAGCGTTGTCGGGCAGGGGGCGCGGGAGCAGTACTTC. It codes for CSVVGQGAREQYF.